This T cell receptor (beta chain) derives from a study of identifying expanded T cells in peripheral blood. General study findings and limits: Approximately 1.1 clones differed between technical replicates, versus approximately 16 and 20 over time.

The CDR3 runs to 15 residues. The V segment lost 0 bases and the J segment 8 bases; nucleotides outside the gene matches: 4. In germline, CDR1 is SGDLS, CDR2 YYNGEE. The table came from immunoSEQ multiplex PCR; TCRdb's copy has only in-frame clones and leaves some out. Among roughly 61,000 clones listed, about nine tenths were seen once. For this clone: Its matching antigen is unknown.

This chain links TRBV9 with TRBJ1-4, with TRBD1 matching 10 bases. The origin of this receptor is a person aged 18 to 69 in good health. Sequenced sample: blood. This CDR3 is CASSVAGTGDEKLFF. Here the CDR3 DNA reads TGTGCCAGCAGCGTAGCTGGGACAGGGGACGAAAAACTGTTTTTT.